This T cell receptor beta chain was retrieved from a study of vaccination effects on CD4 cells after COVID-19. Regarding the study as a whole: Few convalescent patients, and no early post-infection timepoints, were available to the study.

A remark on this clone: Antigen specificity is unknown.

Trimming removed 5 bases from V and 6 bases from J; junction bases left unmatched: 4. Germline-derived CDR1 and CDR2 are SNHLY and FYNNEI. The CDR3 runs to 14 residues. Profiling relied on immunoSEQ multiplex PCR, and the TCRdb table lists in-frame clones only, not all of them. The table has 25,000 to 30,000 clones, 74% seen once. After expansion with viral peptide pools in the ViraFEST assay, antigen-specific CD4+ T cells were sequenced. The authors isolated CD4+ T cells after about eleven days of culture. Subjects were given two BNT162b2 or mRNA-1273 vaccine doses. IL-2 medium took the place of half the medium on both days 3 and 7.

The specimen comprised CD4+ T cells from PBMCs cultured with HCoV-OC43 spike peptides, sampled after COVID-19 vaccination. Indicated subset: HCoV-OC43 spike overlapping peptide pool stimulation. The TCR was taken from a human donor who received a COVID-19 vaccine. This rearrangement joins TRBV2 to TRBJ1-6; 7 nucleotides agree with TRBD1. The CDR3 is CASSTGTANSPLHF. CDR3 coding DNA: TGTGCCAGCAGTACTGGGACAGCTAATTCACCCCTCCACTTT.